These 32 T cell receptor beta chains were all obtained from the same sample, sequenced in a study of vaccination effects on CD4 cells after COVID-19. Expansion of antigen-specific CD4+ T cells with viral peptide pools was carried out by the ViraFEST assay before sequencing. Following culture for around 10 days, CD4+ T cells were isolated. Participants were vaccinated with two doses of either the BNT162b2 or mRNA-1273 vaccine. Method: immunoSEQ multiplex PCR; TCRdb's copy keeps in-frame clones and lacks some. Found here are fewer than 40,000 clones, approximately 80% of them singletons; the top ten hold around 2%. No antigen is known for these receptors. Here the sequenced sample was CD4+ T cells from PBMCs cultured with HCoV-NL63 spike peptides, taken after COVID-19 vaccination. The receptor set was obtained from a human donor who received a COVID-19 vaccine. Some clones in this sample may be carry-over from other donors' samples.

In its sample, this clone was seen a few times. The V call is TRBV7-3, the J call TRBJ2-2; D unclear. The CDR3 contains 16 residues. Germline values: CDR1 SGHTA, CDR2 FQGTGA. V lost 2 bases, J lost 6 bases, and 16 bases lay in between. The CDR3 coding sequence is TGTGCCAGCAGCTTATATGTTAGTGACGCTGCCGGGGAGCTGTTTTTT. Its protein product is CASSLYVSDAAGELFF.

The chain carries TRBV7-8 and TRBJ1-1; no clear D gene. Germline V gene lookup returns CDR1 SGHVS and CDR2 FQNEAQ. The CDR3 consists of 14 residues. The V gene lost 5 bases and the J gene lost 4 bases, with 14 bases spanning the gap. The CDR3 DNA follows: TGTGCCAGCAGCCCAAATAAGTTGGCCACTGAAGCTTTCTTT. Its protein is CASSPNKLATEAFF.

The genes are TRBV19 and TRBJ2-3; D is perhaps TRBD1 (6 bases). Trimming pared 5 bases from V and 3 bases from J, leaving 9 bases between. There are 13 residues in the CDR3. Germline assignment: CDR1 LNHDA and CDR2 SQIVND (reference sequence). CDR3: CASSDRRTDTQYF. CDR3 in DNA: TGTGCCAGTAGTGACAGGAGGACAGATACGCAGTATTTT.

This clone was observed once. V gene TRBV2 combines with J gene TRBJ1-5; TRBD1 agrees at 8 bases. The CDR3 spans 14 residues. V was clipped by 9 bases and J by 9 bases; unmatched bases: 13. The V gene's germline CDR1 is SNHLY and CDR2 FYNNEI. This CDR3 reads CASRSQGALLPQHF. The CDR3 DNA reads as TGTGCCAGTAGATCCCAGGGGGCCCTGTTGCCCCAGCATTTT.

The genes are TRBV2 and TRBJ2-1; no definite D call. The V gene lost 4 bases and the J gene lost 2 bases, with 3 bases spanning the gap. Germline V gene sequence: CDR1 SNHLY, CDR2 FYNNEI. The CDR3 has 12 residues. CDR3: CASSGAYNEQFF. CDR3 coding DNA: TGTGCCAGCAGTGGAGCCTACAATGAGCAGTTCTTC.

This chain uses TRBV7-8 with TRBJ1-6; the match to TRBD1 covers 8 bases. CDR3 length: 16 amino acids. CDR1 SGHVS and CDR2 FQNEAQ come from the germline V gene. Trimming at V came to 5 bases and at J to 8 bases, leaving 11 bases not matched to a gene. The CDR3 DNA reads TGTGCCAGCAGCCCCTTATCGACAGGGGCTGATTCACCCCTCCACTTT. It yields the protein CASSPLSTGADSPLHF.

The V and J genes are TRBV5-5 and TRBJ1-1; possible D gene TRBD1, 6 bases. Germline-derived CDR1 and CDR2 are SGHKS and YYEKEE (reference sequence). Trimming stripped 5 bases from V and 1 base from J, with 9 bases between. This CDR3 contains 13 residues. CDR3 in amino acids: CASRQGQNTEAFF. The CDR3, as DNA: TGTGCCAGCAGGCAGGGACAGAACACTGAAGCTTTCTTT.

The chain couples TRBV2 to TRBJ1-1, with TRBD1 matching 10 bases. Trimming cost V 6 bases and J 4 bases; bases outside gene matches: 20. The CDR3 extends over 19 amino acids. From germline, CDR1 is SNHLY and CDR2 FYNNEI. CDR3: CASSRTGTGEFGMVTEAFF. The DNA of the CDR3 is TGTGCCAGCAGCAGAACCGGGACAGGGGAGTTTGGTATGGTCACTGAAGCTTTCTTT. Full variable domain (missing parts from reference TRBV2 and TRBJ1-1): EPEVTQTPSHQVTQMGQEVILRCVPISNHLYFYWYRQILGQKVEFLVSFYNNEISEKSEIFDDQFSVERPDGSNFTLKIRSTKLEDSAMYFCASSRTGTGEFGMVTEAFFGQGTRLTVV.

The CDR3 reads CASSFTGNYGYTF. The CDR3 bases are TGTGCCAGCAGTTTTACAGGGAACTATGGCTACACCTTC. This chain uses TRBV28 with TRBJ1-2, with D possibly TRBD1 on 6 matching bases. The V gene's germline CDR1 is MDHEN and CDR2 SYDVKM. The CDR3 runs 13 residues. The V end was cut by 3 bases, the J end by 2 bases, with 7 bases between.

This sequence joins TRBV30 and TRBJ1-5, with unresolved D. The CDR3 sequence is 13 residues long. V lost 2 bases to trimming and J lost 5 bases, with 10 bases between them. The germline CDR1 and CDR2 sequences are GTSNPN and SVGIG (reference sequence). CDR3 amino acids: CAWSPGPDQPQHF. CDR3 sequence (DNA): TGTGCCTGGAGTCCGGGCCCAGATCAGCCCCAGCATTTT.

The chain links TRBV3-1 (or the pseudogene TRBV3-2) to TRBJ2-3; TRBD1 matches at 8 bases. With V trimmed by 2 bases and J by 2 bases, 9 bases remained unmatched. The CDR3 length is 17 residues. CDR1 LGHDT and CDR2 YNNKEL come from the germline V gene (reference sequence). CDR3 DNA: TGTGCCAGCAGCCAACCGAAGGACAGGGCACCCACAGATACGCAGTATTTT. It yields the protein CASSQPKDRAPTDTQYF.

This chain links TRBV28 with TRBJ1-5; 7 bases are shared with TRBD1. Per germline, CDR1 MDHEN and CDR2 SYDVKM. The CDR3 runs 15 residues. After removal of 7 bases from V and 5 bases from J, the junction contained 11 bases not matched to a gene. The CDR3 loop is CASTLRRQGYQPQHF. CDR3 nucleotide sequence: TGTGCCAGCACCCTCCGCCGACAGGGATATCAGCCCCAGCATTTT.

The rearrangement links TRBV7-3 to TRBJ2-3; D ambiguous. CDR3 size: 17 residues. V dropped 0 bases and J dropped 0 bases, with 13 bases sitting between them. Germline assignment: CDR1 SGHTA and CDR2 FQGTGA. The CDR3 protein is CASSLTFTAFSTDTQYF. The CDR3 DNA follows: TGTGCCAGCAGCTTAACGTTCACCGCCTTCAGCACAGATACGCAGTATTTT.

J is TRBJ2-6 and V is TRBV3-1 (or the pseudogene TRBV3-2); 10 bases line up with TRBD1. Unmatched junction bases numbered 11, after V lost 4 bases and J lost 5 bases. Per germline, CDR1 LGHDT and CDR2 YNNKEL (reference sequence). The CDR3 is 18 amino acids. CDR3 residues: CASSPIKGQGPRANVLTF. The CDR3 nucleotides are TGTGCCAGCAGCCCCATAAAGGGACAGGGGCCCAGGGCCAACGTCCTGACTTTC.

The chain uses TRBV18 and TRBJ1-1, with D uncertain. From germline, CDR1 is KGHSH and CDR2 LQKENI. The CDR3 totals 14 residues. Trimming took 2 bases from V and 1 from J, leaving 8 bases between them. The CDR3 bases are TGTGCCAGCTCACCAAATTCTGGGAACACTGAAGCTTTCTTT. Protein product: CASSPNSGNTEAFF.

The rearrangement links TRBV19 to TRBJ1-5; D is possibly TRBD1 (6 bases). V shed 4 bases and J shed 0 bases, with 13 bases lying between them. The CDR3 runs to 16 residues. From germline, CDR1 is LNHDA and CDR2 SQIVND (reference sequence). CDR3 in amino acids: CASSTPGTISNQPQHF. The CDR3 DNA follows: TGTGCCAGTAGTACCCCTGGGACAATTAGCAATCAGCCCCAGCATTTT.

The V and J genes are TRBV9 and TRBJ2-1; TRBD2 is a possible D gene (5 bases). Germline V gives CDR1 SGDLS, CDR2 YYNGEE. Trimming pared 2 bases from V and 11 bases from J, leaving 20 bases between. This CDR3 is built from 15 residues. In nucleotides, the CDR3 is TGTGCCAGCAGCGTCCGGGAAGGGTGGCTCTCCAAGCAGTTCTTC. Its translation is CASSVREGWLSKQFF.

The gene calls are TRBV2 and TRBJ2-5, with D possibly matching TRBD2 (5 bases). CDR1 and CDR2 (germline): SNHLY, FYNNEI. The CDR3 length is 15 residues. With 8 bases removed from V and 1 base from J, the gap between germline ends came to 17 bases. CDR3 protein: CASVTRGRTQETQYF. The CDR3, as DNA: TGTGCCAGCGTTACTAGAGGGCGGACCCAAGAGACCCAGTACTTC.

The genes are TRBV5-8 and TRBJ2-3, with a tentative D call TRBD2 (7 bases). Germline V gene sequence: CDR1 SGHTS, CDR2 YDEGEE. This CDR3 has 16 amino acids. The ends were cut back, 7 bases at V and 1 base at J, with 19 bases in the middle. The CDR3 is CASPAPPGGRTDTQYF. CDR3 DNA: TGTGCCAGCCCAGCTCCCCCGGGGGGCCGCACAGATACGCAGTATTTT.

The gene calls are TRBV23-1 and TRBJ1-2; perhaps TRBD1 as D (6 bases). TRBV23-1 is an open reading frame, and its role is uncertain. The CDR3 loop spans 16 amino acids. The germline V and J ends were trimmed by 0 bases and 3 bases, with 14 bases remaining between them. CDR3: CASSQSRQKGDYGYTF. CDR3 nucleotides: TGCGCCAGCAGTCAATCGAGGCAGAAGGGGGACTATGGCTACACCTTC.

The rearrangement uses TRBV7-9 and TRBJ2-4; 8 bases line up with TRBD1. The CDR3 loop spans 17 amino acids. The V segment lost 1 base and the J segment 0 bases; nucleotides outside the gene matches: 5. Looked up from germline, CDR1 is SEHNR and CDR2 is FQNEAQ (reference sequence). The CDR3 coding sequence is TGTGCCAGCAGCTTAGAGGGGACAGGATTAGCCAAAAACATTCAGTACTTC. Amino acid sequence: CASSLEGTGLAKNIQYF.

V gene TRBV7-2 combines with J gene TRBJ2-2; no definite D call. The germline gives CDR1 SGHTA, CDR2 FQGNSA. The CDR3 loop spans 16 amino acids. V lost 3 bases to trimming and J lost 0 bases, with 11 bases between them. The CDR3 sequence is CASSFSQLTNTGELFF. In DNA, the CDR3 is TGTGCCAGCAGCTTTTCACAGCTTACGAACACCGGGGAGCTGTTTTTT.

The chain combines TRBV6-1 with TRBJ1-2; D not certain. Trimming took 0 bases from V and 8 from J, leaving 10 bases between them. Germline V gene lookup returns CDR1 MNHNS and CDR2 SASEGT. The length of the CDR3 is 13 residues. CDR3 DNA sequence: TGTGCCAGCAGTGAAGCTGGAATTCGGGGCTACACCTTC. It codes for CASSEAGIRGYTF.

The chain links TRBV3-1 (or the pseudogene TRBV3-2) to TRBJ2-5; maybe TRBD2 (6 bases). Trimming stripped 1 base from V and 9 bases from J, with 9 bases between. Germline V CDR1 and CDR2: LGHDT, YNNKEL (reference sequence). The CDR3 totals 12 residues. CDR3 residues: CASSQGGGSQYF. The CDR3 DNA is TGTGCCAGCAGCCAAGGTGGGGGGTCCCAGTACTTC.

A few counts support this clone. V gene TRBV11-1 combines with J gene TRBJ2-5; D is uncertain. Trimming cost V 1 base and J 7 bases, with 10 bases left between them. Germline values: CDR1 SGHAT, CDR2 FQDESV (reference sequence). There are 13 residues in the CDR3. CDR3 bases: TGTGCCAGCAGCTTAGGGTTCTTAAGGACCCAGTACTTC. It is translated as CASSLGFLRTQYF.

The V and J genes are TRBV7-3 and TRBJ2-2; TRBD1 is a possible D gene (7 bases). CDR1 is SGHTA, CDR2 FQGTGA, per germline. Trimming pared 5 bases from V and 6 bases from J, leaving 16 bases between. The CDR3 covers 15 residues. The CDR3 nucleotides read TGTGCCAGCAGCCTGGGGGGACAGACACCCGGGGAGCTGTTTTTT. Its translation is CASSLGGQTPGELFF.

The chain's CDR3 is CASSLGGTITTDTQYF. The CDR3 DNA reads TGTGCCAGCAGCTTAGGTGGGACTATTACCACAGATACGCAGTATTTT. V usage is TRBV7-3 and J usage is TRBJ2-3; TRBD2 matches at 7 bases. V shed 2 bases, J shed 2 bases, and the junction held 7 bases outside the gene matches. The germline V gene encodes CDR1 SGHTA and CDR2 FQGTGA. The CDR3 consists of 16 residues.

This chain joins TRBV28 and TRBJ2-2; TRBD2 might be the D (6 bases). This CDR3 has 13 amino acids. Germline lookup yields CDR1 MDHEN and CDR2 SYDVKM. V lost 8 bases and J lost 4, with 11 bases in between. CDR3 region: CASEKGGTGELFF. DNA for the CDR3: TGTGCCAGCGAGAAGGGAGGCACCGGGGAGCTGTTTTTT.

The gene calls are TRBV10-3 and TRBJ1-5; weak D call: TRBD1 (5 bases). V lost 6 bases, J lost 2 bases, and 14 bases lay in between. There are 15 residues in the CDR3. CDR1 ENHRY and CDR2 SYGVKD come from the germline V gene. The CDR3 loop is CAISRDGSGNQPQHF. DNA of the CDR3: TGTGCCATCAGCAGGGACGGGTCCGGCAATCAGCCCCAGCATTTT.

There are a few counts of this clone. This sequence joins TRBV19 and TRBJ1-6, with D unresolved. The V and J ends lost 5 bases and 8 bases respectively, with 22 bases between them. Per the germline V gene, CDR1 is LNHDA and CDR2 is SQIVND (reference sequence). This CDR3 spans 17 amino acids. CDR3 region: CASSPTTPGLRYSPLHF. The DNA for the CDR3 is TGTGCCAGTAGTCCCACGACTCCCGGGCTCCGCTATTCACCCCTCCACTTT.

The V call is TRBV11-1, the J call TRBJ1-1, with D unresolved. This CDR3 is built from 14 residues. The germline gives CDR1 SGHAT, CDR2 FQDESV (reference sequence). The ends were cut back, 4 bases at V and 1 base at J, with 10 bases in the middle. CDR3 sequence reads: CASSSTAENTEAFF. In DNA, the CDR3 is TGTGCCAGCAGCTCGACGGCGGAGAACACTGAAGCTTTCTTT.

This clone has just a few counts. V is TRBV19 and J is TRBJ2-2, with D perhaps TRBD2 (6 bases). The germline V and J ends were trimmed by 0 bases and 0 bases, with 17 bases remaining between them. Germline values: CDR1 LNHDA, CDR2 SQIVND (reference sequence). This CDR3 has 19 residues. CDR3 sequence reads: CASSIDKTGLSTNTGELFF. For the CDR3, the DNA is TGTGCCAGTAGTATAGACAAAACGGGACTCTCGACGAACACCGGGGAGCTGTTTTTT. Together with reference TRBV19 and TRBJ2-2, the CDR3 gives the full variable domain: DGGITQSPKYLFRKEGQNVTLSCEQNLNHDAMYWYRQDPGQGLRLIYYSQIVNDFQKGDIAEGYSVSREKKESFPLTVTSAQKNPTAFYLCASSIDKTGLSTNTGELFFGEGSRLTVL.